Listed below are T cell receptor beta chains from one sample, sequenced in a study of blood T cells in healthy people across ages. TCRdb reprocessed the 5' RACE reads via MiXCR and lists one record per CDR3 protein. The sample holds about 1 million distinct CDR3 sequences, more than 35% seen once. The material sequenced was blood. The origin of the receptors is a woman aged 55-75 years in good health. The CDR3 runs from the conserved cysteine through the conserved F or W. A D gene is named only where the DNA matches it firmly. Clone size is not always given. Where it is, it says once, few, many or a class for expanded clones.

>TRBV6-1|TRBD2|.|TRBJ2-1
TGTGCCAGCAGAAAAATCCCCGGACTAGCGGACAATGAGCAGTTCTTC
CASRKIPGLADNEQFF
>TRBV20-1|TRBD2|many|TRBJ2-1
TGCAGTGCTAGCAAAATGGGGGGGGAGCAGTTCTTC
CSASKMGGEQFF
>TRBV3-1|TRBD2|many|TRBJ2-3
TGTGCCAGCAGTTTCCTAGCGGGAGGGACAGATACGCAGTATTTT
CASSFLAGGTDTQYF
>TRBV12-3/TRBV12-4|TRBD2|once|TRBJ2-3
TGTGCCAGCAAAGGACTAGCGGTCACAGATACGCAGTATTTT
CASKGLAVTDTQYF
>TRBV7-9|.|.|TRBJ2-3
TGTGCCAGCAGCCTAACAACAGGGCCCCCAGATACGCAGTATTTT
CASSLTTGPPDTQYF
>TRBV28|.|few|TRBJ2-1
TGTGCCAGCAGTTTATGGGACGGGTCCTACAATGAGCAGTTCTTC
CASSLWDGSYNEQFF
>TRBV3-1|TRBD2|few|TRBJ2-7
TGTGCCAGCAGCCCGACAAGGACTAGCGGGCTCTACGAGCAGTACTTC
CASSPTRTSGLYEQYF
>TRBV14|TRBD1|.|TRBJ1-2
TGTGCCAGCAGCCCCGACCGGGACAGGGGGTGGAGTAACTATGGCTACACCTTC
CASSPDRDRGWSNYGYTF
>TRBV29-1|TRBD1|few|TRBJ1-5
TGCAGCGTTGGGACAGGGCCCAATCAGCCCCAGCATTTT
CSVGTGPNQPQHF
>TRBV20-1|TRBD1|.|TRBJ2-7
TGCAGTGCTAACCGGGACAGGGGGCTCTACGAGCAGTACTTC
CSANRDRGLYEQYF
>TRBV11-2|TRBD2|once|TRBJ2-3
TGTGCCAGCAGCTTTCTAGCGGGAGGTAACACAGATACGCAGTATTTT
CASSFLAGGNTDTQYF
>TRBV5-1|.|few|TRBJ2-5
TGCGCCAGCAGCCTGCAGGGGACTCGGACCCAGTACTTC
CASSLQGTRTQYF
>TRBV6-2/TRBV6-3|.|few|TRBJ2-5
TGTGCCAGCACCAGGGATCTCCAAGAGACCCAGTACTTC
CASTRDLQETQYF
>TRBV20-1|.|few|TRBJ2-6
TGCAGTGCTCGGACAGCCCCATCGTTTGGAGGGGCCAACGTCCTGACTTTC
CSARTAPSFGGANVLTF
>TRBV25-1|.|few|TRBJ2-7
TGTGCCAGCAGGGCGGGATGGTCCGAGCAGTACTTC
CASRAGWSEQYF
>TRBV9|.|.|TRBJ2-7
TGTGCCAGCAGCGCTGCCCACGGCGGAGGCTACGAGCAGTACTTC
CASSAAHGGGYEQYF
>TRBV7-2|TRBD2|.|TRBJ2-3
TGTGCCAGCACACCTAGCGGGAGGCCGATAGATACGCAGTATTTT
CASTPSGRPIDTQYF
>TRBV29-1|TRBD1|once|TRBJ1-4
TGCAGCGTTGGTAGCGGGACAGGGGTCGAAAAACTGTTTTTT
CSVGSGTGVEKLFF
>TRBV3-1|TRBD2|.|TRBJ2-1
TGTGCCAGCAGCCAAGATACTAGCGCGGGCAATGAGCAGTTCTTC
CASSQDTSAGNEQFF
>TRBV20-1|.|few|TRBJ1-1
TGCAGTGTCCAACGGCCGGGGACTGAAGCTTTCTTT
CSVQRPGTEAFF
>TRBV4-2|.|few|TRBJ2-1
TGTGCCAGCAGCCACCTTTTCTCAGCGGGCGATGAGCAGTTCTTC
CASSHLFSAGDEQFF
>TRBV7-2|.|.|TRBJ2-1
TGTGCCAGCAGCCATAGGACTACCGGGGGTGGGCAGTTCTTC
CASSHRTTGGGQFF
>TRBV20-1|TRBD1|.|TRBJ2-4
TGCAGTGCTAGAGAGACAGGGGGAGACATTCAGTACTTC
CSARETGGDIQYF
>TRBV3-1|TRBD2|once|TRBJ2-7
TGTGCCAACAGCCAATTTCGGGGGGCCTACGAGCAGTACTTC
CANSQFRGAYEQYF
>TRBV29-1|TRBD2|.|TRBJ2-1
TGCAGCGTTGACGCCGGGACTAGCGGCTACAATGAGCAGTTCTTC
CSVDAGTSGYNEQFF
>TRBV20-1|TRBD2|many|TRBJ2-3
TGCAGTGCCCCCCCCGGCGGGAGAAACGCAGATACGCAGTATTTT
CSAPPGGRNADTQYF
>TRBV12-3/TRBV12-4|.|.|TRBJ1-2
TGTGCCAGCAGTCCTTTTGGCAGCGCGGACTATGGCTACACCTTC
CASSPFGSADYGYTF
>TRBV20-1|.|.|TRBJ2-7
TGCAGTGCTAGAGTGGACGAGCAGTACTTC
CSARVDEQYF
>TRBV7-2|.|.|TRBJ2-1
TGTGCCAGCAGCTCAGGGTCCAACATTTGGGGCGAGCAGTTCTTC
CASSSGSNIWGEQFF
>TRBV20-1|TRBD1|.|TRBJ2-5
TGCAGTGCTAGAGATCAGAGACAGGGTCTAAGGGAGACCCAGTACTTC
CSARDQRQGLRETQYF
>TRBV4-2|TRBD2|.|TRBJ2-1
TGTGCCAGCAGCCAAGCCTCACTAGCGGGGGGGCTGGATGAGCAGTTCTTC
CASSQASLAGGLDEQFF
>TRBV12-3/TRBV12-4|TRBD2|.|TRBJ2-3
TGTGCCAGCAGTAGACTAGCGGGTGCCACAGATACGCAGTATTTT
CASSRLAGATDTQYF
>TRBV6-2/TRBV6-3|TRBD1|many|TRBJ1-5
TGTGCCAGCAGTCCTATAATGACAGGGGGATTGAGCAATCAGCCCCAGCATTTT
CASSPIMTGGLSNQPQHF
>TRBV3-1|.|.|TRBJ1-1
TGTGCCAGCAGCCAAGTACCCCCAGAAATGAACACTGAAGCTTTCTTT
CASSQVPPEMNTEAFF
>TRBV20-1|.|.|TRBJ2-3
TGCAGTGCTAGAGTATTAGTGTCGGCAGGACGTGGAGATACGCAGTATTTT
CSARVLVSAGRGDTQYF
>TRBV10-3|.|.|TRBJ2-1
TGTGCCATCAGCATTTTCGATGAGCAGTTCTTC
CAISIFDEQFF
>TRBV10-1|TRBD1|.|TRBJ1-2
TGCGCCAGCAGGGACAGGCGGTGGGGCTACACCTTC
CASRDRRWGYTF
>TRBV4-1|TRBD2|.|TRBJ2-3
TGCGCCAGCAGCCATCCCGGGACTAGCGACACAGATACGCAGTATTTT
CASSHPGTSDTDTQYF
>TRBV24-1|.|.|TRBJ2-1
TGTGCCACCAGTGATAACAGCCGCTCCTACAATGAGCAGTTCTTC
CATSDNSRSYNEQFF
>TRBV4-1|TRBD1|.|TRBJ2-1
TGCGCCAGCAGCCGAGAAGGACAGGGGTCCCATGAGCAGTTCTTC
CASSREGQGSHEQFF
>TRBV18|.|few|TRBJ2-7
TGTGCCAGCTCACCCTTTACCTCGGACGAGCAGTACTTC
CASSPFTSDEQYF
>TRBV12-3/TRBV12-4|.|.|TRBJ2-3
TGTGCCAGCAGTTCCGCCACCTGGCAAAATACGCAGTATTTT
CASSSATWQNTQYF
>TRBV20-1|TRBD1|few|TRBJ1-2
TGCAGTGCCCGACAGGGGGCAAATGGCTACACCTTC
CSARQGANGYTF
>TRBV27|TRBD2|.|TRBJ2-3
TGTGCCAGCAGTCACCGACTAGCGGGAGAGCCCGGAGATACGCAGTATTTT
CASSHRLAGEPGDTQYF
>TRBV27|.|.|TRBJ2-7
TGTGCCAGCAGTTTAAGGGGGAGTATGGACGAGCAGTACTTC
CASSLRGSMDEQYF
>TRBV9|.|.|TRBJ2-1
TGTGCCAGCAGCGAAATGGTTAGCTCCTACAATGAGCAGTTCTTC
CASSEMVSSYNEQFF
>TRBV4-1|.|once|TRBJ1-3
TGCGCCAGCAGCCAAGGTCCAGCCACATCTGGAAACACCATATATTTT
CASSQGPATSGNTIYF
>TRBV2|.|few|TRBJ2-7
TGTGCCAGCAGGACCAGTGCTGGGTCCTACGAGCAGTACTTC
CASRTSAGSYEQYF
>TRBV21-1|.|.|TRBJ2-1
TGTGCCAGCAGCCGGGGGATAAAGTGGCGGGAGATGTATGAGCAGTTCTTC
CASSRGIKWREMYEQFF
>TRBV28|.|.|TRBJ2-7
TGTGCCAGCAATGAGGAGGGGCAGATGGACGAGCAGTACTTC
CASNEEGQMDEQYF
>TRBV20-1|.|.|TRBJ2-1
TGCAGTGCTACCGACCCTAGCGTGAAATCCTACAATGAGCAGTTCTTC
CSATDPSVKSYNEQFF
>TRBV2|.|.|TRBJ2-7
TGTGCCAGCCACGGCCTGACCTACGAGCAGTACTTC
CASHGLTYEQYF
>TRBV16|.|.|TRBJ2-7
TGTGCCAGCAGCCAATGGGATTACGAGCAGTACTTC
CASSQWDYEQYF